The 10 T cell receptor beta chains listed next were all sequenced from one sample in a study of blood T cell repertoires in COVID-19 (TCRdb year 2020). Library preparation used the immunoSEQ multiplex PCR assay. As stored in TCRdb, this immuneACCESS dataset retains in-frame rearrangements with V and J assigned. A fraction of the clones does not appear; measured against another copy, unresolved V genes explain less than half of the discrepancy, and the remainder lacks a known reason. Recorded for this sample are roughly 250,000 clones; around 89% of them occurred a single time. 3.7% of the sample belongs to the ten largest clones. Specimen: peripheral blood. The receptor source for this set is a woman aged 35 to 49 with acute or convalescent COVID-19.

The V and J genes are TRBV3-1 (or the pseudogene TRBV3-2) and TRBJ1-5, with D possibly matching TRBD1 (6 bases). The CDR3 has 16 amino acids. Germline CDR1 LGHDT, CDR2 YNNKEL (reference sequence). Trimming took 0 bases from V and 4 from J, leaving 13 bases between them. The chain's CDR3 is CASSQDWGRNNQPQHF. CDR3 in DNA: TGTGCCAGCAGCCAAGATTGGGGGCGGAATAATCAGCCCCAGCATTTT.

This rearrangement joins TRBV7-2 to TRBJ2-3, with TRBD2 matching 13 bases. Germline V gives CDR1 SGHTA, CDR2 FQGNSA. With V trimmed by 5 bases and J by 2 bases, 4 bases remained unmatched. The length of the CDR3 is 16 residues. Here the CDR3 reads CASSPTSGGNTDTQYF. The CDR3, as DNA: TGTGCCAGCAGCCCGACTAGCGGGGGGAACACAGATACGCAGTATTTT.

Notes on this clone: Within the sample, other DNA sequences also encode this same CDR3. The chain carries TRBV5-1 and TRBJ1-2, with D unresolved. Germline assignment: CDR1 SGHRS and CDR2 YFSETQ. V was cut by 3 bases and J by 5 bases, with 11 bases left in between. There are 13 residues in the CDR3. CDR3 bases: TGCGCCAGCAGCTCCGATGGAGGGTATGGCTACACCTTC. Its protein product is CASSSDGGYGYTF.

The CDR3 DNA sequence: TGTGCCAGCAGCCTTTTCGGAGGGGGAGGGACTGAAAAACTGTTTTTT. Encoded protein: CASSLFGGGGTEKLFF. This chain links TRBV14 with TRBJ1-4; TRBD1 is a possible D gene (6 bases). Germline V CDR1 and CDR2: SGHDN, FVKESK. Trimming stripped 4 bases from V and 7 bases from J, with 19 bases between. The CDR3 runs to 16 residues.

The rearrangement links TRBV5-1 to TRBJ1-5; 7 bases align to TRBD1. The V gene's germline CDR1 is SGHRS and CDR2 YFSETQ. Germline trimming cut 3 bases from V and 0 bases from J; bases unmatched to any gene: 3. This CDR3 is built from 15 residues. In DNA, the CDR3 is TGCGCCAGCAGCTGCAGGGGGTATAGCAATCAGCCCCAGCATTTT. As protein: CASSCRGYSNQPQHF.

This rearrangement joins TRBV5-8 to TRBJ2-7; D is uncertain. The CDR3 extends over 12 amino acids. Trimming cost V 1 base and J 3 bases, with 5 bases left between them. Looked up from germline, CDR1 is SGHTS and CDR2 is YDEGEE. The CDR3 coding sequence is TGTGCCAGCAGCTTGCCTCTCTACGAGCAGTACGTC. Its protein product is CASSLPLYEQYV.

The V gene is TRBV7-2, the J gene TRBJ2-7; 7 positions match TRBD2. V shed 0 bases and J 4 bases; nucleotides not matched to a gene: 3. This CDR3 is 14 amino acids long. Per the germline V gene, CDR1 is SGHTA and CDR2 is FQGNSA. In DNA, the CDR3 is TGTGCCAGCAGCTTAGCTGGGGGGGTTTACGAGCAGTACGTC. This codes for CASSLAGGVYEQYV.

This clone has just one count. The CDR3 reads CASSPRLYNTEAFF. The DNA for the CDR3 is TGTGCCAGCAGCCCCCGGTTATACAACACTGAAGCTTTCTTT. This rearrangement joins TRBV11-2 to TRBJ1-1; D is unclear. V was trimmed by 5 bases and J by 2 bases, leaving 12 bases between them. The CDR3 loop spans 14 amino acids. Germline CDR1 reads SGHAT; CDR2 reads FQNNGV.

This sequence joins TRBV4-2 and TRBJ1-1; D is undetermined. V was pared by 1 base and J by 4 bases, with 13 bases between. Per the germline V gene, CDR1 is LGHNA and CDR2 is YNFKEQ. There are 15 residues in the CDR3. The CDR3 DNA follows: TGTGCCAGCAGCCAAGGGATTGGGCCCTCCACTGAAGCTTTCTTT. It translates to CASSQGIGPSTEAFF.

The gene calls are TRBV5-8 and TRBJ1-6, with D perhaps matching TRBD1 (6 bases). This CDR3 region has 16 residues. V lost 0 bases, J lost 9 bases, and 16 bases lay in between. In germline, CDR1 is SGHTS, CDR2 YDEGEE. The CDR3 reads CASSLAGQGRVSPLHF. As DNA, the CDR3 is TGTGCCAGCAGCTTGGCGGGTCAGGGGAGGGTTTCACCCCTCCACTTT.